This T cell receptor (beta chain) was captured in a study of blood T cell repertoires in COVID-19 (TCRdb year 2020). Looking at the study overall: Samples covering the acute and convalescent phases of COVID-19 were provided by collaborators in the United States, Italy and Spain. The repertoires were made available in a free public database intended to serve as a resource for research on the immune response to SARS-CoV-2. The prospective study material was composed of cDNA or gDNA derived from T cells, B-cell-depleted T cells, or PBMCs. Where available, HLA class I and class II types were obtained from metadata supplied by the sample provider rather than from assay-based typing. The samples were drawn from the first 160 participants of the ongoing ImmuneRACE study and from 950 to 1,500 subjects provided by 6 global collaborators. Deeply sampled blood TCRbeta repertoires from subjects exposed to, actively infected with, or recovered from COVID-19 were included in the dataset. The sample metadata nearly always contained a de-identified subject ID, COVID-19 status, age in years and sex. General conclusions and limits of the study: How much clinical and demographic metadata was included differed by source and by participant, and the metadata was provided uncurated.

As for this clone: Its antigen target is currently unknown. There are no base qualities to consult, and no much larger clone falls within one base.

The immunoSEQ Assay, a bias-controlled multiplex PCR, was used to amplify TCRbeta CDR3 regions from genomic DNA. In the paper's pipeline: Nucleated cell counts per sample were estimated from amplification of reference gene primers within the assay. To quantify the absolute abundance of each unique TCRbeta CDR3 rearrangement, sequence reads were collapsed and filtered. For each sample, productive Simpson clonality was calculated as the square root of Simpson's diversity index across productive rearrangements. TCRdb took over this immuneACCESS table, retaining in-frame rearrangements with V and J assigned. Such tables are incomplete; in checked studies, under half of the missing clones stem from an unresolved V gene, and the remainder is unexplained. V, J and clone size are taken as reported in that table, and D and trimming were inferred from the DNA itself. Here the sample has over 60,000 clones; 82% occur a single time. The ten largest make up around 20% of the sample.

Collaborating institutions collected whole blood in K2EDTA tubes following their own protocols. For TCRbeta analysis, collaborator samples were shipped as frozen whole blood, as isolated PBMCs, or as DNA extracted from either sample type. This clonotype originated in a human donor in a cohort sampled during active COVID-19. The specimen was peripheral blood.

The sequenced DNA is TGTGCCTGGAGTGCCTCCGGGGGGGACCCCCTCCACTTT. Its protein is CAWSASGGDPLHF. Rearrangement joined TRBV30 to TRBJ1-6; TRBD1 might be the D gene, on 5 matching bases. Sequences GTSNPN (CDR1) and SVGIG (CDR2) are obtained from the germline V gene (reference sequence). The germline ends are 14 bases apart after V is trimmed by 1 base and J by 13 bases. The cysteine opens and the phenylalanine closes a CDR3 of 13 amino acids. Just CDR3 DNA is preserved here, 39 bases in frame from base 1. Joined to the reference TRBV30 and TRBJ1-6 proteins, this CDR3 gives the full variable domain: SQTIHQWPATLVQPVGSPLSLECTVEGTSNPNLYWYRQAAGRGLQLLFYSVGIGQISSEVPQNLSASRPQDRQFILSSKKLLLSDSGFYLCAWSASGGDPLHFGNGTRLTVT.